Listed below are T cell receptor beta chains from one sample, sequenced in a study of blood T cell repertoires in COVID-19. Here immunoSEQ multiplex PCR was the method, and the copy in TCRdb shows in-frame clones only, minus some. The table includes 95,000 to 150,000 clones, 84% detected once. Material for sequencing was PBMCs or T cells enriched from blood (not recorded which). These receptors came from a woman aged 25 to 39 who had recovered from COVID-19. The CDR3 runs from the conserved cysteine through the conserved F or W. The D gene is left open where the match is weak. The size of a clone is reported for some rows only, either as once, few or many, or as a class for expanded clones.

d_gene	abundance	j_gene	v_gene	CDR3aa	CDR3nt
NA	once	TRBJ1-2	TRBV5-4	CASSLAPPDGYTF	TGTGCCAGCAGCTTGGCACCCCCGGATGGCTACACCTTC
NA	NA	TRBJ2-3	TRBV6-5	CASSPSGADTQYF	TGTGCCAGCAGTCCATCAGGGGCAGATACGCAGTATTTT
TRBD1	NA	TRBJ2-3	TRBV7-6	CASSPDRVTDTQYF	TGTGCCAGCAGCCCGGACAGGGTTACAGATACGCAGTATTTT
NA	NA	TRBJ1-5	TRBV4-1	CASSQGRFYSNQPQHF	TGCGCCAGCAGCCAAGGGAGGTTTTATAGCAATCAGCCCCAGCATTTT
NA	NA	TRBJ2-2	TRBV7-7	CASSLVAGKNTGELFF	TGTGCCAGCAGCTTAGTGGCAGGAAAGAACACCGGGGAGCTGTTTTTT
NA	NA	TRBJ1-5	TRBV4-3	CASSQDLSGVRHF	TGCGCCAGCAGCCAAGATCTCTCCGGGGTCCGGCATTTT
NA	NA	TRBJ2-1	TRBV27	CASSPRVYNEQFF	TGTGCCAGCAGCCCTCGGGTCTACAATGAGCAGTTCTTC
NA	NA	TRBJ1-2	TRBV7-9	CASSSNRRGGEYGYTF	TGTGCCAGCAGCTCAAATAGGAGGGGGGGCGAGTATGGCTACACCTTC
TRBD2	NA	TRBJ2-1	TRBV4-3	CASSQGREGTSFGEQFF	TGCGCCAGCAGCCAAGGGAGAGAAGGGACTAGTTTTGGTGAGCAGTTCTTC
NA	once	TRBJ1-2	TRBV24-1	CAPGGGYGYTF	TGTGCCCCGGGGGGGGGCTATGGCTACACCTTC
NA	few	TRBJ2-7	TRBV21-1	CASSQRGQGRDEQYF	TGTGCCAGCAGCCAAAGAGGACAGGGACGGGACGAGCAGTACTTC
NA	NA	TRBJ1-3	TRBV11-2	CASSLGGGTRAGNTIYF	TGTGCCAGCAGCTTAGGTGGGGGCACGAGGGCTGGAAACACCATATATTTT
NA	NA	TRBJ2-7	TRBV21-1	CASSFQRVGDEQYF	TGTGCCAGCAGCTTTCAGAGGGTCGGGGACGAGCAGTACTTC
TRBD2	NA	TRBJ2-5	TRBV6-5	CASDAAGGPRETQYF	TGTGCCAGCGATGCAGCGGGAGGGCCGAGAGAGACCCAGTACTTC
TRBD2	NA	TRBJ2-2	TRBV2	CASSETSVNTGELFF	TGTGCCAGCAGCGAAACTAGCGTCAACACCGGGGAGCTGTTTTTT
NA	NA	TRBJ2-2	TRBV5-1	CASSPNPTANTGELFF	TGCGCCAGCAGCCCCAACCCGACAGCCAACACCGGGGAGCTGTTTTTT
NA	NA	TRBJ1-4	TRBV20-1	CSASGGGRGNEKLFF	TGCAGTGCTAGTGGAGGAGGACGGGGTAATGAAAAACTGTTTTTT
NA	NA	TRBJ1-4	TRBV5-4	CASSFEGAPRIEKLFF	TGTGCCAGCAGCTTCGAAGGGGCACCAAGGATCGAAAAACTGTTTTTT
NA	once	TRBJ2-7	TRBV20-1	CSASGQTFYEQYF	TGCAGTGCTAGTGGACAGACATTTTACGAGCAGTACTTC
TRBD2	NA	TRBJ2-1	TRBV18	CASSPRGTAGGSYNEQFF	TGTGCCAGCTCACCACGGGGCACAGCGGGAGGGTCCTACAATGAGCAGTTCTTC
TRBD1	NA	TRBJ1-2	TRBV7-2	CASSQDRGRNYGYTF	TGTGCCAGCAGCCAAGACAGGGGGCGTAACTATGGCTACACCTTC
NA	NA	TRBJ2-2	TRBV27	CASSTASSLELFF	TGTGCCAGCAGTACCGCGTCCTCTCTAGAGCTGTTTTTT